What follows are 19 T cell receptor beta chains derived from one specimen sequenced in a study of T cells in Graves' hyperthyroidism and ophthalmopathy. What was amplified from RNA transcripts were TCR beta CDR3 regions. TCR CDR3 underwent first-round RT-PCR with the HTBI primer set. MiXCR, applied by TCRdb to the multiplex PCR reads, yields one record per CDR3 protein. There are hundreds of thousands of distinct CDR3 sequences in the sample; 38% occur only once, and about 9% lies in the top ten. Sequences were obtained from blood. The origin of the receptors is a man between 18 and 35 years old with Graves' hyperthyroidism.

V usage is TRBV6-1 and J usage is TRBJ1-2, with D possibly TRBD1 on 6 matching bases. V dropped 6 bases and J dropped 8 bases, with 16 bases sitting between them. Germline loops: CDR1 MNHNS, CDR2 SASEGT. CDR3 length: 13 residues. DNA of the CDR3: TGTGCCAGCAGGGGACAAGGGCTGGGAGGCTACACCTTC. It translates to CASRGQGLGGYTF.

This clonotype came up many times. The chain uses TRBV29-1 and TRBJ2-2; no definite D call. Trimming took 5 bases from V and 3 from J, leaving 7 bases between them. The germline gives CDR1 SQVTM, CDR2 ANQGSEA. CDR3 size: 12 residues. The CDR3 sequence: CSVLVYTGELFF. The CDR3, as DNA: TGCAGCGTTCTAGTGTACACCGGGGAGCTGTTTTTT.

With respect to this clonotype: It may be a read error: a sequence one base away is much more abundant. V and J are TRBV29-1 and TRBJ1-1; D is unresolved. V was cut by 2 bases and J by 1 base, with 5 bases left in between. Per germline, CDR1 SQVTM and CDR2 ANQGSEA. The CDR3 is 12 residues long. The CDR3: CSVESPNTEAFF. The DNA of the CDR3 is TGCAGCGTTGAAAGCCCGAACACTGAAGCTTTCTTT.

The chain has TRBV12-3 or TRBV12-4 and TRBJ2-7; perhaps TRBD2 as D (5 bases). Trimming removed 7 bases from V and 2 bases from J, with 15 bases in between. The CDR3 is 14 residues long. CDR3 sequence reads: CASTPGKGPYEQYF. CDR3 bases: TGTGCCAGCACCCCCGGGAAGGGTCCCTACGAGCAGTACTTC.

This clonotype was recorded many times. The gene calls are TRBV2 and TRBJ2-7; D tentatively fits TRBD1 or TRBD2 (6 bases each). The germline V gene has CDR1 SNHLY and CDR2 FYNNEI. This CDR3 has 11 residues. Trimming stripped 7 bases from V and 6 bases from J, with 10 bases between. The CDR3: CASKGGREQYF. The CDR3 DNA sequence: TGTGCCAGCAAAGGGGGGCGCGAGCAGTACTTC.

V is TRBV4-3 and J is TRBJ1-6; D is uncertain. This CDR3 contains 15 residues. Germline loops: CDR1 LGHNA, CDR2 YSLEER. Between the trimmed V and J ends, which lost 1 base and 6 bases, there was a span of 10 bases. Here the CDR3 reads CASSQAPDGNSPLHF. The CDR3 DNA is TGCGCCAGCAGCCAAGCACCCGACGGTAATTCACCCCTCCACTTT.

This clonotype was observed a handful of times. The CDR3 is CASSSSLGSYEQYF. In DNA, the CDR3 is TGTGCCAGCAGCTCGAGTTTGGGATCCTACGAGCAGTACTTC. The genes are TRBV7-9 and TRBJ2-7; D gene unclear. This CDR3 is 14 amino acids long. With 4 bases removed from V and 1 base from J, the gap between germline ends came to 11 bases. CDR1 and CDR2 from the germline V gene are SEHNR and FQNEAQ (reference sequence).

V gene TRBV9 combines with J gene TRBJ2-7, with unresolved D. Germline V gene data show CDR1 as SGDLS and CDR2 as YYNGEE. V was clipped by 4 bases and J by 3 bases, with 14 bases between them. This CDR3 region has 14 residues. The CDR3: CASSQDRAVYEQYF. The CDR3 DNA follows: TGTGCCAGCAGCCAAGATCGGGCGGTCTACGAGCAGTACTTC.

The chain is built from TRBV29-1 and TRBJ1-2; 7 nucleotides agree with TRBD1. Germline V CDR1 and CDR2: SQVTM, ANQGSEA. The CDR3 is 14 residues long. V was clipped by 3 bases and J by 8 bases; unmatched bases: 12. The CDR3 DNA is TGCAGCGTTGAGGTCTCGACAGGGTCGGTCGGCTACACCTTC. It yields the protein CSVEVSTGSVGYTF.

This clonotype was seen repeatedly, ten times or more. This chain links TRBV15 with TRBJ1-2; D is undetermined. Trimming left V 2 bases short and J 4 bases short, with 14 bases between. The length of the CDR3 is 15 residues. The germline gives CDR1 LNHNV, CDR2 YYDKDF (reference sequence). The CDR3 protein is CATSRTTMGSYGYTF. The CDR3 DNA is TGTGCCACCAGCAGAACAACGATGGGCAGCTATGGCTACACCTTC.

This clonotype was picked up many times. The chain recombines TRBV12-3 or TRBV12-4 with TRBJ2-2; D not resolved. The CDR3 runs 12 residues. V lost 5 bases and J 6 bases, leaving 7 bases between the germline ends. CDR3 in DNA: TGTGCCAGCAGTGCGAGCCCCGGGGAGCTGTTTTTT. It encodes CASSASPGELFF.

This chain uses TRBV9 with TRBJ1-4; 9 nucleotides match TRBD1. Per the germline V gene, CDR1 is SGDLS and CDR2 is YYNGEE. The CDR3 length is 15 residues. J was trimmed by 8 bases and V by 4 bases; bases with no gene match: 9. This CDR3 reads CASSPGQGGREKLFF. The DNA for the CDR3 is TGTGCCAGCAGCCCGGGACAGGGCGGACGAGAAAAACTGTTTTTT.

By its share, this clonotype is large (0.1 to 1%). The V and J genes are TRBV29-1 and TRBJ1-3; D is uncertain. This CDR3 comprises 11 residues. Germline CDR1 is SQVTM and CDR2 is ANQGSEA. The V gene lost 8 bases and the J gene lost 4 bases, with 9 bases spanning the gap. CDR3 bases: TGCAGCACCAAGACAGGAAACACCATATATTTT. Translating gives CSTKTGNTIYF.

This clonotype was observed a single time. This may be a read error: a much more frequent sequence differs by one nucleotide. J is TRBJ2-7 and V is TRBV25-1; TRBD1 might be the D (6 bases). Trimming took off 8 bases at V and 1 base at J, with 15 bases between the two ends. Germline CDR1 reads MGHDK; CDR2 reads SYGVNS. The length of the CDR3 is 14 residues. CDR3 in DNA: TGTGCCAGCTGGAGACCGGACAGTTCCTACGAGCAGTACTTC. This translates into CASWRPDSSYEQYF.

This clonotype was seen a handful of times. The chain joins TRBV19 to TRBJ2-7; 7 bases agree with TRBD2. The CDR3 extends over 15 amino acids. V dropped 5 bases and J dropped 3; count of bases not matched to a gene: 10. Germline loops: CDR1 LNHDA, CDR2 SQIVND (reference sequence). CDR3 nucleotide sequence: TGTGCCAGTAGTCCAGATCCGTTAGCGGGCTACGAGCAGTACTTC. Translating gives CASSPDPLAGYEQYF.

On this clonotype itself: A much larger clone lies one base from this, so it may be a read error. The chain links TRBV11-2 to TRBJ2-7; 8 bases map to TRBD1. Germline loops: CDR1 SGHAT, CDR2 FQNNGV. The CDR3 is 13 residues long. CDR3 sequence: CASSLGTGREQCF. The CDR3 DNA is TGTGCCAGCAGCTTAGGGACAGGGCGCGAGCAGTGCTTC.

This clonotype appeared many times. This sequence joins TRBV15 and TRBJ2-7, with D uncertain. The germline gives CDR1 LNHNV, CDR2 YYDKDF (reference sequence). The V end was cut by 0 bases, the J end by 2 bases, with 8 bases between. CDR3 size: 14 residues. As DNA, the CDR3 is TGTGCCACCAGCAGAGATCGGGCAGCCTACGAGCAGTACTTC. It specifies CATSRDRAAYEQYF.

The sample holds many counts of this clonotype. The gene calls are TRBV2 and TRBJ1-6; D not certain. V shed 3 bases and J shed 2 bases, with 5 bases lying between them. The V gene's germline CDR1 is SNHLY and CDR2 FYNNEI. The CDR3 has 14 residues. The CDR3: CASSEPAYNSPLHF. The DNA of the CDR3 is TGTGCCAGCAGTGAGCCAGCCTATAATTCACCCCTCCACTTT.

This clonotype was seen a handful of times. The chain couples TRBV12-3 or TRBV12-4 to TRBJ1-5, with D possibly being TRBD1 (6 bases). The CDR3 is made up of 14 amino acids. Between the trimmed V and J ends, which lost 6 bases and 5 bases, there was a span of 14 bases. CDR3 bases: TGTGCCAGCAGACCAATGGGGACATATCAGCCCCAGCATTTT. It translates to CASRPMGTYQPQHF.